A selection of T cell receptor beta chains follows, all from one sample in a study of cytomegalovirus exposure and HLA in healthy donors. This table comes from immunoSEQ multiplex PCR, and its TCRdb copy is limited to in-frame clones, with some not included. Of some 150,000 clones in the sample, roughly 76% were seen once. Material for sequencing was PBMCs. Receptors originate from a man in his 60s in good health and CMV-seronegative. Both conserved end residues are trimmed from each CDR3. Each record gives: D gene, J gene, V gene, CDR3 protein. The D gene is left open where the match is weak.

>.|TRBJ2-7|TRBV10-2
ASSGSGPLYEQY
>TRBD1|TRBJ1-1|TRBV5-8
ASSQGQGARQNTEAF
>TRBD1|TRBJ2-6|TRBV6-4
ASSLVPGQGNVLT
>TRBD2|TRBJ2-5|TRBV5-4
ASSFFGGQETQY
>TRBD2|TRBJ2-2|TRBV18
ASSPRLAGVGTGELF
>.|TRBJ2-3|TRBV19
ASSGQVGADTQY
>TRBD2|TRBJ2-1|TRBV11-2
ASRTSGGSNEQF
>.|TRBJ2-3|TRBV28
ASTTLDYTQY
>TRBD1|TRBJ2-7|TRBV4-3
ASSQGRTGGSYEQY
>.|TRBJ2-2|TRBV29-1
SVDTGNTGELF
>.|TRBJ2-7|TRBV7-2
ASSLAGLREQY
>.|TRBJ2-5|TRBV6-1
ASSERLNKY
>TRBD1|TRBJ2-7|TRBV5-5
ASSLNAGGGEQY
>.|TRBJ1-2|TRBV19
ASSMTEAVPGGYGYT
>.|TRBJ1-2|TRBV30
AWSPRRLYGYT
>TRBD2|TRBJ2-7|TRBV15
ATSREASGSYEQY
>.|TRBJ2-5|TRBV9
ATPVLQETQY